Given below is one T cell receptor (beta chain) in context. Stated time point: persistent/refractory GD, antithyroid drugs over 5 years with positive TRAb. TCR sequences were obtained from RNA taken from PBMCs. The sample comes from a study of regulatory T cells in long-lasting Graves disease. This CDR3 spans 18 amino acids. V lost 3 bases, J lost 0 bases, and 7 bases stayed unmatched. Germline values: CDR1 SGHKS, CDR2 YYEKEE (reference sequence). Researchers made TCR beta libraries by using iRepertoire HTBI primers and running Arm-PCR on CDR3 regions. TCRdb re-analysed the multiplex PCR reads in MiXCR, keeping a single row per CDR3 protein. The sample includes about 310,000 distinct CDR3 sequences, around 20% seen only once; the top ten take roughly three fifths.

Sequencing was performed on peripheral blood mononuclear cells (PBMCs), taken when the disease was refractory, from a patient treated with antithyroid drugs. The chain joins TRBV5-5 to TRBJ2-3; 13 bases fit TRBD2. This receptor was taken from a female donor with Graves disease. Here the CDR3 reads CASSWGLAGRPSTDTQYF. The CDR3 DNA sequence: TGTGCCAGCAGCTGGGGACTAGCGGGACGCCCTAGCACAGATACGCAGTATTTT.